The sequence of this T cell receptor (beta chain) was determined in a study of post-analysis software for immune sequencing data (dated by TCRdb to between 2015 and 2016). Study-wide context: Relapsing-remitting, secondary progressive and progressive-relapsing multiple sclerosis were recorded as disease courses, and subtype annotation was lacking for some patients. Patient repertoires were compared against roughly 10 previously published healthy control repertoires from donors aged about 6 to 26 years. A subset of samples was prepared in parallel using single-end sample barcoding, then pooled and co-amplified after Illumina adapter ligation.

The paper as a whole reports these results and caveats: The multiple sclerosis patient group was slightly younger than the control group. Significantly higher frequencies in patients than in controls were found for roughly 5 TRBV segments, including TRBV5-6, TRBV5-1 and TRBV20-1. Direct clustering with F measure showed strong co-clustering of samples prepared in the same batch, prompting a batch-effect correction. Compared with controls, multiple sclerosis patients had significantly lower normalized Chao1 diversity, a finding suggesting substantial peripheral T-cell clonal expansion.

From cysteine to phenylalanine, the CDR3 is 14 amino acids long. The kept DNA is CDR3 alone, 42 bases in frame from the first base. CDR1 is given as SGHTA and CDR2 as FQGNSA, both from the germline V gene. V was cut back by 5 bases and J by 0 bases, leaving a gap of 10 bases between them. Only a few counts were recorded for this clonotype. Its antigen is not yet known. No much larger clone exists at a distance of one base, and base qualities are not known. Libraries were prepared through PCR. Sequencing was performed on an Illumina HiSeq 2500. Unique molecular identifiers were incorporated into TCR beta cDNA libraries to reduce PCR and sequencing biases. Per 1 to 10 million input T cells, approximately 500,000 cDNA molecules were obtained, such that each molecule approximated one T cell. The patient libraries were prepared and sequenced with the same protocol used for the earlier healthy control dataset. Samples belonging to the same batch were prepared together, multiplexed and sequenced on a shared HiSeq lane. In the original analysis: Raw barcoded reads were processed with MIGEC, and single-read molecular identifier groups were discarded before consensus assembly and CDR3 extraction. Clonotype tables were post-analysed with VDJtools, and diversity was normalized by down-sampling all datasets to the smallest sample size. To correct batch-related cross-sample contamination, repertoire overlap clustering matched CDR3 amino acid sequences but not nucleotide sequences. TCRdb redid the processing of the public reads, applying fastp at Q25 and MiXCR, and retained in-frame beta chains. Rows matching on CDR3 protein sequence are summarized as one entry with the most common DNA and genes. The V and J calls were not made by the authors but by TCRdb's processing. Within this sample are 700,000 to 800,000 distinct CDR3 sequences, with 25% to 30% of them counted one time only. Of the sample, roughly 0.57% falls within the top ten clones.

To demonstrate the VDJtools post-analysis software, TCR beta repertoires were profiled from the peripheral blood of about a dozen young patients with multiple sclerosis. Multiple sclerosis patients were children and adolescents aged roughly 6 to 16 years. Sequencing used blood. This receptor was taken from a girl under 18 with multiple sclerosis. The V and J segments used are TRBV7-2 and TRBJ1-1; the D gene is perhaps TRBD1, from 5 matching bases. The nucleotide sequence is TGTGCCAGCAGCCCGGGACGGATGAACACTGAAGCTTTCTTT. The translation is CASSPGRMNTEAFF.